This is a list of T cell receptor beta chains from one sample in a study of OX40 agonist ivuxolimab in advanced cancers. Generated by immunoSEQ multiplex PCR, the TCRdb table keeps only in-frame clones and is missing some. This table has 70,000 or so clones, nearly 90% appearing once. This material consisted of CD4+ or CD8+ T cells sorted from blood, taken in a trial of the OX40 agonist ivuxolimab. The receptor source for this set is an adult with an advanced solid tumor such as melanoma, head and neck, liver or kidney cancer. Each CDR3 is given with its conserved first and last residue. D genes are given only for firm matches. Size tells how often a clone was seen (once, few, many) or the class of an expanded clone, and some rows leave it out.

cdr3_aa cdr3_nt clone_size j_call v_call d_call
CASSPYTLAGGLTDTQYF TGTGCCAGCAGCCCTTATACTCTAGCGGGAGGACTCACAGATACGCAGTATTTT - TRBJ2-3 TRBV7-2 TRBD2
CASSPGGNEQFF TGTGCCAGCAGCCCAGGGGGCAATGAGCAGTTCTTC - TRBJ2-1 TRBV9 TRBD1
CASSYPRGGSPLHF TGTGCCAGCAGTTACCCCCGAGGAGGGTCACCCCTCCACTTT - TRBJ1-6 TRBV28 -
CASSSLGRITEAFF TGTGCCAGCAGCTCCCTGGGACGGATTACTGAAGCTTTCTTT - TRBJ1-1 TRBV7-2 -
CASSYASSGTTYEQYF TGTGCCAGCAGTTACGCATCTAGCGGAACCACCTACGAGCAGTACTTC - TRBJ2-7 TRBV6-5 TRBD2
CASSPVLSSYNEQFF TGTGCCAGCAGCCCAGTCCTCAGCTCCTACAATGAGCAGTTCTTC - TRBJ2-1 TRBV5-6 -
CASSPAGNTGELFF TGTGCCAGCAGCCCGGCCGGGAACACCGGGGAGCTGTTTTTT few TRBJ2-2 TRBV7-2 -
CASSFPGTSTDTQYF TGTGCCAGCAGCTTCCCCGGGACTAGCACAGATACGCAGTATTTT - TRBJ2-3 TRBV7-2 -
CAGNLAGEWTDTQYF TGTGCCGGGAATCTAGCGGGAGAATGGACAGATACGCAGTATTTT - TRBJ2-3 TRBV6-1 TRBD2
CASSLDRKVFF TGTGCCAGCAGCTTAGACAGGAAGGTGTTTTTT - TRBJ1-4 TRBV7-9 -
CASNGQGIPYEQYF TGTGCCAGCAATGGGCAGGGGATACCTTACGAGCAGTACTTC - TRBJ2-7 TRBV2 -
CASSLSLGGGTFDEQYF TGTGCCAGCAGCTTAAGCCTGGGTGGGGGGACTTTCGACGAGCAGTACTTC - TRBJ2-7 TRBV7-9 -
CASSLEAGGKNIQYF TGTGCCAGCAGCTTAGAAGCGGGAGGAAAAAACATTCAGTACTTC - TRBJ2-4 TRBV7-2 TRBD2
CAISDSGTGIEKLFF TGTGCCATCAGTGATTCCGGGACAGGGATAGAAAAACTGTTTTTT - TRBJ1-4 TRBV10-3 TRBD1
CAWRGQDNSPLHF TGTGCCTGGAGGGGACAGGATAATTCACCCCTCCACTTT - TRBJ1-6 TRBV30 TRBD1
CASSYSRNTEAFF TGTGCCAGCAGTTATTCCAGGAACACTGAAGCTTTCTTT - TRBJ1-1 TRBV6-5 -
CSGTGTLKQYF TGCAGCGGCACCGGGACCCTTAAGCAGTATTTT - TRBJ2-3 TRBV29-1 -
CASSLVSGRAEELFF TGTGCCAGCAGCTTAGTTAGCGGGAGGGCCGAGGAGCTGTTTTTT - TRBJ2-2 TRBV7-9 TRBD2
CASSWTSKTYEQYF TGTGCCAGCAGTTGGACTTCCAAAACCTACGAGCAGTACTTC - TRBJ2-7 TRBV2 -
CASSLEGGSGDTQYF TGTGCCAGCAGCTTAGAGGGCGGGAGTGGAGATACGCAGTATTTT - TRBJ2-3 TRBV7-2 TRBD2
CASSLVDRGYEQYF TGTGCCAGCAGCTTAGTGGACAGGGGGTACGAGCAGTACTTC - TRBJ2-7 TRBV7-8 TRBD1
CASSLGTGKNSNQPQHF TGTGCCAGCAGCTTGGGGACAGGAAAAAATAGCAATCAGCCCCAGCATTTT - TRBJ1-5 TRBV5-6 TRBD1
CASKIRPGLAGDEQYF TGTGCCAGCAAAATTCGACCGGGACTAGCGGGAGACGAGCAGTACTTC - TRBJ2-7 TRBV28 TRBD2
CASSVGLAVTDTQYF TGTGCCAGCAGTGTGGGACTAGCGGTCACAGATACGCAGTATTTT - TRBJ2-3 TRBV6-5 TRBD2
CASSHSGTGSYEQYF TGCGCCAGCAGCCATTCCGGGACAGGGTCCTACGAGCAGTACTTC - TRBJ2-7 TRBV5-1 TRBD1
CASSTHGFTEAFF TGTGCCAGCAGTACCCACGGGTTCACTGAAGCTTTCTTT once TRBJ1-1 TRBV6-1 -
CASMLGETQYF TGTGCCAGCATGTTGGGCGAGACCCAGTACTTC once TRBJ2-5 TRBV6-1 -
CASKVGGSLNQPQHF TGTGCCAGTAAAGTTGGGGGGTCCCTCAATCAGCCCCAGCATTTT - TRBJ1-5 TRBV19 -
CASSQGQGAYEQYF TGTGCCAGCAGCCAGGGACAGGGGGCCTACGAGCAGTACTTC - TRBJ2-7 TRBV11-3 TRBD1
CASSPGTSGRVNEQFF TGTGCCAGTAGTCCAGGGACTAGCGGGAGGGTCAATGAGCAGTTCTTC - TRBJ2-1 TRBV19 TRBD2
CASSVATPGLSSNSGNTIYF TGTGCCAGCAGCGTAGCTACCCCGGGACTTTCATCCAACTCTGGAAACACCATATATTTT - TRBJ1-3 TRBV9 -
CASSRAPDSPLHF TGTGCCAGCAGCCGCGCTCCTGATTCACCCCTCCACTTT - TRBJ1-6 TRBV7-2 -
CASSPDLRFHGSEQYF TGTGCCAGCTCTCCTGATCTCCGGTTCCATGGGAGCGAGCAGTACTTC - TRBJ2-7 TRBV18 -
CASSLFQGVAGYTF TGTGCCAGCAGCTTATTTCAGGGAGTTGCTGGCTACACCTTC - TRBJ1-2 TRBV7-9 -
CASSPLGDTQYF TGTGCCAGCAGTCCTTTGGGAGATACGCAGTATTTT - TRBJ2-3 TRBV28 -
CASSPRYGGETQYF TGCGCCAGCAGCCCCCGTTACGGCGGGGAGACCCAGTACTTC once TRBJ2-5 TRBV4-1 -
CASSYSTGPGTYEQYF TGTGCCAGCAGCTACTCGACGGGTCCAGGGACCTACGAGCAGTACTTC - TRBJ2-7 TRBV7-2 -
CASRHSGTRFYEQYF TGTGCCAGTAGACATTCCGGGACACGCTTCTACGAGCAGTACTTC - TRBJ2-7 TRBV19 -
CASSLIAASYEQYF TGTGCCAGCAGCTTAATAGCCGCCTCCTACGAGCAGTACTTC - TRBJ2-7 TRBV11-2 -
CASSLGPSGNTIYF TGCGCCAGCAGCTTGGGCCCCTCTGGAAACACCATATATTTT - TRBJ1-3 TRBV5-1 -
CASSENTDSRNTGELFF TGTGCCAGCAGTGAAAACACCGACAGTAGGAACACCGGGGAGCTGTTTTTT - TRBJ2-2 TRBV6-1 -
CASSKTGQTSSEAFF TGTGCCAGCAGTAAGACAGGGCAGACGAGTTCCGAAGCTTTCTTT - TRBJ1-1 TRBV6-1 TRBD1
CASSQIGGLSYGYTF TGTGCCAGCAGCCAAATCGGGGGGCTTAGCTATGGCTACACCTTC - TRBJ1-2 TRBV7-9 -
CASSPLAHEQFF TGCGCCAGCAGTCCCCTGGCGCATGAGCAGTTCTTC once TRBJ2-1 TRBV23-1 -
CASSPRRLAGGQADTQYF TGTGCCAGCAGCCCCAGAAGACTAGCGGGAGGGCAGGCGGATACGCAGTATTTT - TRBJ2-3 TRBV7-2 TRBD2
CASRGVADTQYF TGTGCCAGCAGAGGGGTCGCAGATACGCAGTATTTT - TRBJ2-3 TRBV2 -
CASSPTDQETQYF TGTGCCAGCTCACCGACAGATCAAGAGACCCAGTACTTC - TRBJ2-5 TRBV18 -
CASSLEARRLTYNEQFF TGTGCCAGCAGCTTAGAAGCCAGACGGTTAACCTACAATGAGCAGTTCTTC - TRBJ2-1 TRBV7-2 -
CASSPGVSTDTQYF TGTGCCAGTAGCCCAGGAGTGAGCACAGATACGCAGTATTTT - TRBJ2-3 TRBV19 -
CSASSLYGYTF TGCAGTGCCAGCAGTCTCTATGGCTACACCTTC - TRBJ1-2 TRBV20-1 -
CASSLAKDGRVYEQYF TGCGCCAGCAGCTTGGCGAAGGATGGCCGTGTCTACGAGCAGTACTTC once TRBJ2-7 TRBV5-1 -
CASSNITTGELFF TGTGCCAGCAGCAACATAACCACCGGGGAGCTGTTTTTT - TRBJ2-2 TRBV21-1 -
CASSERGGNTEAFF TGTGCCAGCAGTGAAAGGGGGGGAAACACTGAAGCTTTCTTT - TRBJ1-1 TRBV6-1 -
CASSLQGGGQGYEQYF TGCGCCAGCAGCTTACAGGGGGGTGGACAGGGCTACGAGCAGTACTTC - TRBJ2-7 TRBV5-1 TRBD1
CASSEPNYEQYF TGTGCCAGCAGTGAACCGAACTACGAGCAGTACTTC - TRBJ2-7 TRBV6-1 -
CASSRDKTGHQPQHF TGTGCCAGCAGTCGTGACAAGACCGGACATCAGCCCCAGCATTTT few TRBJ1-5 TRBV28 -
CASSLGVSTDTQYF TGTGCCAGCAGCTTAGGAGTAAGCACAGATACGCAGTATTTT - TRBJ2-3 TRBV7-3 -